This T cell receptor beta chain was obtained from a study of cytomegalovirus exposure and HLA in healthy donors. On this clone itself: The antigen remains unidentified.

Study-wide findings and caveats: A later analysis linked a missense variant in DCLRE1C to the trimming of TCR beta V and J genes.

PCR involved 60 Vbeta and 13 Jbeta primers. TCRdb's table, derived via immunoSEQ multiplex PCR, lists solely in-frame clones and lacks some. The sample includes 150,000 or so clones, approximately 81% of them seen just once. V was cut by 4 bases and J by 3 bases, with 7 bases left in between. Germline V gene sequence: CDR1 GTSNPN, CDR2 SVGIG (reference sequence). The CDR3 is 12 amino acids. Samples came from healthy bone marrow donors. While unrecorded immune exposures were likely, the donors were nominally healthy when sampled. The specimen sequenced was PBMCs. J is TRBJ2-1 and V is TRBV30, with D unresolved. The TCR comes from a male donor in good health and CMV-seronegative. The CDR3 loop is CAWTTDYNEQFF. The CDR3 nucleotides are TGTGCCTGGACCACAGACTACAATGAGCAGTTCTTC.